This T cell receptor beta chain was observed in a study of blood T cell repertoires in COVID-19. At the level of the study: PBMCs, B-cell-depleted T cells, or T cells were the source of the cDNA or gDNA that made up the material.

J gave up 3 bases and V 1 base, and 8 bases lay outside the gene matches. The CDR3 is 16 amino acids. Germline V lookup: CDR1 MNHEY, CDR2 SMNVEV (reference sequence). Per the original data handling: Cell counts per sample came from amplifying reference gene primers. Here immunoSEQ multiplex PCR was the method, and the copy in TCRdb shows in-frame clones only, minus some. D and trimming come from the DNA, and the V and J calls and clone size come from that table. This repertoire shows roughly 110,000 clones, around 89% found once; its top ten account for 6.8%. This clone has more than one count but fewer than ten.

The sequenced material came from peripheral blood. This chain uses TRBV27 with TRBJ1-1; 7 bases map to TRBD1. This TCR was recovered from a man aged 50 to 59 with active or convalescent COVID-19. In nucleotides, the CDR3 is TGTGCCAGCAGTTTATATGAGGGGGCTATGGACACTGAAGCTTTCTTT. Protein product: CASSLYEGAMDTEAFF.